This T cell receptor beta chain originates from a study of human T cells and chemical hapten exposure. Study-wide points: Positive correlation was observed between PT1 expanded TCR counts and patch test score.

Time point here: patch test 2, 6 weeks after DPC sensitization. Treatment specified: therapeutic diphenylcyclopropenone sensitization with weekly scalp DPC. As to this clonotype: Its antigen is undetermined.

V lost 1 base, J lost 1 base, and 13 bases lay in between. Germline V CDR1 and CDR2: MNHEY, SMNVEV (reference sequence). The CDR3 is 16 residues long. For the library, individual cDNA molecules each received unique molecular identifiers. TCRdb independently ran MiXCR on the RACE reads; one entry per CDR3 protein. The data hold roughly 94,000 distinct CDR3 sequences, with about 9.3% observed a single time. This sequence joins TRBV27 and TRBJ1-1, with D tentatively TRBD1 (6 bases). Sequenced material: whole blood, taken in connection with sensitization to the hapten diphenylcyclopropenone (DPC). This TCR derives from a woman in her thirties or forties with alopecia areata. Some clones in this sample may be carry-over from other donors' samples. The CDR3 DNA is TGTGCCAGCAGTTTATGGTCCCCAGGGGCGAACACTGAAGCTTTCTTT. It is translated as CASSLWSPGANTEAFF.